This passage covers 20 T cell receptor beta chains from one sample sequenced in a study of a mutant IDH1 vaccine in newly diagnosed glioma. Antigen specificity for these receptors is unknown. Generated by immunoSEQ multiplex PCR, the TCRdb table keeps only in-frame clones and is missing some. Of some 30,000 clones in the sample, 70% to 85% were seen once. The time point: week 35, safety follow-up. In every dose of vaccine, 300 ug of mutant IDH1 20-mer peptide was given alongside topical imiquimod. The sequences come from PBMCs, collected from a glioma patient whose treatment included an IDH1 peptide vaccine. These receptors were obtained from a man in his thirties or forties with glioma.

This clone was counted between two and nine times. The rearrangement uses TRBV20-1 and TRBJ1-1, with TRBD1 matching over 8 bases. Losses at the gene ends were 3 bases for V and 11 bases for J; bases not matched to a gene: 5. The CDR3 sequence is 11 residues long. The germline CDR1 and CDR2 sequences are DFQATT and SNEGSKA (reference sequence). In nucleotides, the CDR3 is TGCAGTGCTAGCAGACAGGGGTTGGCTTTCTTT. It yields the protein CSASRQGLAFF.

J is TRBJ2-1 and V is TRBV5-1; 12 bases match TRBD2. Germline V gives CDR1 SGHRS, CDR2 YFSETQ. V was pared by 4 bases and J by 5 bases, with 4 bases of the junction left unmatched. CDR3 length: 15 residues. DNA of the CDR3: TGCGCCAGCAGCCCTCTAGCGGGAGGGGACAATGAGCAGTTCTTC. As protein: CASSPLAGGDNEQFF.

The chain joins TRBV29-1 to TRBJ2-3; D might be TRBD2 (5 bases). V was cut by 4 bases and J by 6 bases, with 14 bases left in between. Germline CDR1 and CDR2: SQVTM and ANQGSEA. The CDR3 has 13 amino acids. Here the CDR3 DNA reads TGCAGCGTTGTGGCGATCGGGGTGGATACGCAGTATTTT. Amino acid sequence: CSVVAIGVDTQYF.

The chain joins TRBV7-8 to TRBJ2-1, with D tentatively TRBD2 (6 bases). This CDR3 has 17 amino acids. V was trimmed by 5 bases and J by 2 bases, leaving 19 bases between them. CDR1 SGHVS and CDR2 FQNEAQ come from the germline V gene. The CDR3 DNA reads as TGTGCCAGCAGCCTAATGTGGGGTAGCGGAACCTACAATGAGCAGTTCTTC. Its translation: CASSLMWGSGTYNEQFF.

This chain links TRBV15 with TRBJ1-1; a possible D gene is TRBD1 (6 bases). The length of the CDR3 is 14 residues. Germline-derived CDR1 and CDR2 are LNHNV and YYDKDF (reference sequence). Trimming removed 4 bases at V and 4 bases at J, with 13 bases between. The CDR3: CATSIPGESTEAFF. The CDR3 nucleotides read TGTGCCACCAGCATCCCAGGGGAGAGCACTGAAGCTTTCTTT.

This chain connects TRBV19 to TRBJ1-2; 12 positions match TRBD1. The CDR3 is made up of 15 amino acids. Germline lookup yields CDR1 LNHDA and CDR2 SQIVND (reference sequence). The trim removed 5 bases at V and 4 bases at J, leaving 5 bases unmatched. The CDR3 sequence: CASSAGTGGGYGYTF. CDR3 DNA: TGTGCCAGTAGTGCCGGGACAGGGGGCGGCTATGGCTACACCTTC. Full variable domain (rest looked up from reference TRBV19 and TRBJ1-2): DGGITQSPKYLFRKEGQNVTLSCEQNLNHDAMYWYRQDPGQGLRLIYYSQIVNDFQKGDIAEGYSVSREKKESFPLTVTSAQKNPTAFYLCASSAGTGGGYGYTFGSGTRLTVV.

The CDR3 DNA reads as TGTGCCAGCAGACCTAGCGGGAGGATCTATGAGCAGTTCTTC. Encoded protein: CASRPSGRIYEQFF. The gene calls are TRBV5-4 and TRBJ2-1, with 11 bases aligning to TRBD2. Trimming removed 5 bases from V and 8 bases from J; junction bases left unmatched: 6. The length of the CDR3 is 14 residues. Germline V gives CDR1 SGHNT, CDR2 YYREEE (reference sequence).

The rearrangement joins TRBV15 to TRBJ2-7; tentatively, D is TRBD2 (5 bases). CDR3 length: 15 residues. Germline values: CDR1 LNHNV, CDR2 YYDKDF (reference sequence). The V end lost 0 bases, the J end lost 4 bases, and 13 bases lay between the germline ends. CDR3: CATSRDRGSGYEQYF. The CDR3 DNA follows: TGTGCCACCAGCAGAGATCGAGGGTCGGGGTACGAGCAGTACTTC.

A single count supports this clone. The V and J genes are TRBV11-2 and TRBJ2-3; 10 nucleotides align to TRBD2. J gave up 5 bases and V 0 bases, and 5 bases lay outside the gene matches. The CDR3 covers 16 residues. Looked up from germline, CDR1 is SGHAT and CDR2 is FQNNGV. The CDR3 coding sequence is TGTGCCAGCAGCTTAGATCCAGCGGGAGGGATAGATACGCAGTATTTT. Residues: CASSLDPAGGIDTQYF.

The V call is TRBV4-2, the J call TRBJ2-5, with D possibly being TRBD1 (7 bases). Trimming took off 0 bases at V and 7 bases at J, with 18 bases between the two ends. The germline V gene encodes CDR1 LGHNA and CDR2 YNFKEQ. The CDR3 covers 16 residues. The CDR3 reads CASSQDYREPGGTQYF. The CDR3 DNA reads TGTGCCAGCAGCCAAGATTATCGGGAGCCAGGGGGGACCCAGTACTTC.

The rearrangement uses TRBV11-2 and TRBJ1-2, with D possibly being TRBD1 (5 bases). Between the trimmed V and J ends, which lost 6 bases and 4 bases, there was a span of 12 bases. The CDR3 has 13 residues. Germline V gene sequence: CDR1 SGHAT, CDR2 FQNNGV. The CDR3 here is CASRPQGSYGYTF. The CDR3 DNA sequence: TGTGCCAGCAGACCTCAGGGAAGCTATGGCTACACCTTC.

This clone was picked up a small number of times. The chain joins TRBV10-2 to TRBJ1-2; 7 positions agree with TRBD1. Germline CDR1 WSHSY, CDR2 SAAADI. The CDR3 spans 13 residues. Trimming removed 6 bases from V and 3 bases from J; junction bases left unmatched: 4. CDR3 nucleotides: TGCGCCAGCAGCCGGGACAGCTACTATGGCTACACCTTC. It specifies CASSRDSYYGYTF.

V gene TRBV4-1 combines with J gene TRBJ2-5; possible D gene TRBD1, 5 bases. In germline, CDR1 is MGHRA, CDR2 YSYEKL. The V end was cut by 1 base, the J end by 5 bases, with 17 bases between. This CDR3 is built from 16 residues. In DNA, the CDR3 is TGCGCCAGCAGCCAAGTTAGGGCAGGGCGTGGGGAGACCCAGTACTTC. Protein product: CASSQVRAGRGETQYF.

The V call is TRBV25-1, the J call TRBJ1-1; 11 bases agree with TRBD1. J gave up 0 bases and V 8 bases, and 11 bases lay outside the gene matches. The CDR3 consists of 17 residues. Per germline, CDR1 MGHDK and CDR2 SYGVNS. The CDR3 nucleotides are TGTGCCAGCTCTCGGACAGGGGGCGTCGGTATGAACACTGAAGCTTTCTTT. Translating gives CASSRTGGVGMNTEAFF.

This chain links TRBV5-4 with TRBJ2-7, with TRBD2 matching 12 bases. The germline CDR1 and CDR2 sequences are SGHNT and YYREEE (reference sequence). The trim removed 4 bases at V and 1 base at J, leaving 6 bases unmatched. This CDR3 is 16 amino acids long. CDR3 nucleotides: TGTGCCAGCAGCCCGACTAGCGGGAGTCTTTCCTACGAGCAGTACTTC. Protein: CASSPTSGSLSYEQYF.

CDR3 sequence (DNA): TGTGCCAGTAGACGGGCAGGGTCCTACAATGAGCAGTTCTTC. Encoded protein: CASRRAGSYNEQFF. The rearrangement uses TRBV19 and TRBJ2-1; D is possibly TRBD1 (5 bases). V lost 6 bases, J lost 1 base, and 10 bases lay in between. Germline-derived CDR1 and CDR2 are LNHDA and SQIVND (reference sequence). CDR3 length equals 14 residues.

The rearrangement links TRBV6-6 to TRBJ2-1; 11 bases match TRBD2. This CDR3 has 16 residues. Germline lookup yields CDR1 MNHNY and CDR2 SVGAGI (reference sequence). After removal of 5 bases from V and 6 bases from J, the junction contained 9 bases not matched to a gene. The CDR3 DNA is TGTGCCAGCAGTCGACCGACTAGCGGGACCGGCAATGAGCAGTTCTTC. Translating gives CASSRPTSGTGNEQFF.

This clone was counted between two and nine times. V gene TRBV19 combines with J gene TRBJ1-2, with TRBD1 matching over 12 bases. Trimming cost V 1 base and J 5 bases; bases outside gene matches: 5. In germline, CDR1 is LNHDA, CDR2 SQIVND (reference sequence). CDR3 size: 16 residues. CDR3 amino acids: CASSIAPGQGAYGYTF. The CDR3 DNA is TGTGCCAGTAGTATAGCCCCGGGACAGGGGGCTTATGGCTACACCTTC.

The CDR3 bases are TGTGCCAGTAGTGAACTTGACAGTAGCAATCAGCCCCAGCATTTT. Its translation: CASSELDSSNQPQHF. The chain couples TRBV19 to TRBJ1-5, with D tentatively TRBD1 (5 bases). CDR1 LNHDA and CDR2 SQIVND come from the germline V gene (reference sequence). V shed 5 bases and J shed 0 bases, with 11 bases lying between them. There are 15 residues in the CDR3.

The chain carries TRBV12-2 and TRBJ1-2. TRBV12-2 is reported as a pseudogene. The CDR3 totals 13 residues. The CDR3 coding sequence is TGTGCAAGTCGCTTATCCAAAGGGAATGGCTACACCTTC. Protein: CASRLSKGNGYTF.